The 10 T cell receptor beta chains listed next were all sequenced from one sample in a study of early stage breast cancer tumors. Repertoires were generated with immunoSEQ multiplex PCR, while TCRdb's copy carries only in-frame clones and drops some. The sample lists 1,500 to 2,500 clones; 69% were seen once. What was sequenced was normal breast tissue next to the tumor. The receptor set was obtained from a person aged 40-50 years with breast cancer.

This clone was found a few times. This chain connects TRBV4-1 to TRBJ2-1, with a weak D call TRBD2 (5 bases). V was cut by 4 bases and J by 5 bases, with 15 bases left in between. CDR3 length equals 15 residues. The V gene's germline CDR1 is MGHRA and CDR2 YSYEKL. CDR3 protein: CASSPIAFGDNEQFF. CDR3 coding DNA: TGCGCCAGCAGCCCCATAGCTTTCGGGGACAATGAGCAGTTCTTC.

This chain joins TRBV29-1 and TRBJ2-2, with D uncertain. The germline V and J ends were trimmed by 4 bases and 0 bases, with 9 bases remaining between them. Germline assignment: CDR1 SQVTM and CDR2 ANQGSEA. There are 14 residues in the CDR3. The CDR3 is CSVAGPSNTGELFF. CDR3 bases: TGCAGCGTTGCGGGCCCATCGAACACCGGGGAGCTGTTTTTT.

This clone was observed a few times. The genes are TRBV29-1 and TRBJ1-2; D is undetermined. This CDR3 region has 14 residues. V lost 0 bases, J lost 6 bases, and 14 bases lay in between. The germline V gene has CDR1 SQVTM and CDR2 ANQGSEA. The CDR3 loop is CSVEEWLPVDGYTF. In nucleotides, the CDR3 is TGCAGCGTTGAAGAATGGCTTCCGGTGGATGGCTACACCTTC.

In regard to this clone: Other DNA sequences from this sample encode an identical CDR3 as well. The chain is built from TRBV28 and TRBJ1-2; unclear D gene. This CDR3 has 12 residues. Trimming left V 3 bases short and J 0 bases short, with 2 bases between. In germline, CDR1 is MDHEN, CDR2 SYDVKM. The CDR3 protein is CASSFSNYGYTF. The DNA of the CDR3 is TGTGCCAGCAGTTTCTCTAACTATGGCTACACCTTC.

The chain is built from TRBV19 and TRBJ2-7; D may be TRBD2 (5 bases). The CDR3 consists of 15 residues. The V end was cut by 5 bases, the J end by 3 bases, with 17 bases between. Germline-derived CDR1 and CDR2 are LNHDA and SQIVND (reference sequence). The CDR3 DNA reads as TGTGCCAGTAGTCCCTTCGAAGGACTTATCTACGAGCAGTACTTC. This translates into CASSPFEGLIYEQYF.

The genes are TRBV10-3 and TRBJ1-1, with 8 bases matching TRBD1. V was clipped by 6 bases and J by 1 base; unmatched bases: 1. The CDR3 consists of 13 residues. Germline V gene sequence: CDR1 ENHRY, CDR2 SYGVKD. Here the CDR3 reads CAIRTGENTEAFF. The CDR3 DNA is TGTGCCATCAGGACAGGGGAGAACACTGAAGCTTTCTTT.

The rearrangement links TRBV5-4 to TRBJ1-2, with TRBD1 matching over 7 bases. This CDR3 is built from 15 residues. Trimming cost V 4 bases and J 4 bases; bases outside gene matches: 10. From germline, CDR1 is SGHNT and CDR2 YYREEE (reference sequence). CDR3 DNA: TGTGCCAGCAGCCCAATTACAGGGGCTATCTATGGCTACACCTTC. This sequence encodes CASSPITGAIYGYTF.

The V call is TRBV6-5, the J call TRBJ2-2; 9 bases match TRBD2. The trim removed 2 bases at V and 6 bases at J, leaving 7 bases unmatched. This CDR3 has 16 residues. The germline V gene has CDR1 MNHEY and CDR2 SVGAGI. CDR3 in amino acids: CASSYRTSGHPGELFF. CDR3 DNA sequence: TGTGCCAGCAGTTACCGTACTAGCGGGCATCCCGGGGAGCTGTTTTTT.

This sequence joins TRBV18 and TRBJ1-5; tentatively, D is TRBD1 (6 bases). The CDR3 covers 16 residues. The germline V and J ends were trimmed by 2 bases and 5 bases, with 16 bases remaining between them. Germline lookup yields CDR1 KGHSH and CDR2 LQKENI. The CDR3 nucleotides are TGTGCCAGCTCACCAACTTCCGGGACAATCCATCAGCCCCAGCATTTT. It is translated as CASSPTSGTIHQPQHF.

Turning to this clone: The junction and the germline gene differ at one end; a read error may be behind it. The gene calls are TRBV2 and TRBJ2-7; 7 bases fit TRBD2. CDR1 SNHLY and CDR2 FYNNEI come from the germline V gene. CDR3 size: 14 residues. The CDR3 bases are TGTGCCAGCAATGAATGGGGGGGGGTCTACGAGCAGTACTTC. Translation gives CASNEWGGVYEQYF.